This TCR beta chain derives from a study of Ad26.COV2.S vaccination and SARS-CoV-2 variants. The repertoire was sequenced with immunoSEQ multiplex PCR; TCRdb's copy has only in-frame clones and lacks some. The data contain around 300,000 clones, under 90% of them singletons. CDR1 SEHNR and CDR2 FQNEAQ come from the germline V gene (reference sequence). V lost 1 base and J 6 bases, leaving 9 bases between the germline ends. CDR3 length equals 13 residues. This sample's treatment: 19 received Ad26.COV2.S at low or high dose, single or two shots; 5 received placebo; per-sample allocation not given. Samples were taken on day 63 after the first vaccine or placebo injection. The individual, an adult aged 18-55 years, was a donor in Boston.

The TCR was taken from a person between 18 and 65 years old who received the Ad26.COV2.S COVID-19 vaccine or a placebo. Sequenced material: peripheral blood, taken in a trial of Ad26.COV2.S vaccine versus placebo. This chain connects TRBV7-9 to TRBJ1-1; D is unresolved. In DNA form, the CDR3 reads TGTGCCAGCAGCTTAGTGGTTTCACCTGAAGCTTTCTTT. Translated: CASSLVVSPEAFF.